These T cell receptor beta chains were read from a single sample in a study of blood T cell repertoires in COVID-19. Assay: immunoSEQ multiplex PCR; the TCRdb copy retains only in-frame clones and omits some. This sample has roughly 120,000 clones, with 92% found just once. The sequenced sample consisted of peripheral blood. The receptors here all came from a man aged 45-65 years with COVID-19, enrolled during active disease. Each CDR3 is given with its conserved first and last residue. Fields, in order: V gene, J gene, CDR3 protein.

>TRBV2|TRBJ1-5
CASTFGNQPQHF
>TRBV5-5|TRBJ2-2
CASSLGDTGELFF
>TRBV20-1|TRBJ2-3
CSALGDTQYF
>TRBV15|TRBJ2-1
CATSRGNSGSNEQFF
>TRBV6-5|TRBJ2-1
CASRRAGWDEQFF
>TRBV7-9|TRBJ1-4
CASTLDRGEKLFF
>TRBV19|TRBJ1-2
CATVGRGEWNYGYTF
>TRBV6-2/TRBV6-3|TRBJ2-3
CASSFRTSGASTDTQYF
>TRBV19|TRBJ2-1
CASTPPASAAYNEQFF
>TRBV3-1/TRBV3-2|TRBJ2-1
CASSRLAGNEQFF
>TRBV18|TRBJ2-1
CASSPRRLETGNEQFF
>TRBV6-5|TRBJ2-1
CAISLGTSNEQFF
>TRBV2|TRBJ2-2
CASCGGLPNTGELFF
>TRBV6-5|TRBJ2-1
CASSDSGRGNEQFF
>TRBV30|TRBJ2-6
CAWSLLGANVLTF
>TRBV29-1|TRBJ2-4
CSALGGTGVLAKNIQYF
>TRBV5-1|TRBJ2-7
CASSLESPGYEQYF
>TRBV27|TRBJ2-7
CASRSSGTYEQYF
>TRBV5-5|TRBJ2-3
CASSLTGTGRDTQYF
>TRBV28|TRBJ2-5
CASSLIREVETQYF
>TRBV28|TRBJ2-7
CASRDSGQGMHEQYF
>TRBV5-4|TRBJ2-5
CASSLDGTLSTETQYF
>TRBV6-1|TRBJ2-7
CASSEGLNGYVQYF
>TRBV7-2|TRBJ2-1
CASSLRRTSGYNEQFF
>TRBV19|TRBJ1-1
CASRDRGWSEAFF
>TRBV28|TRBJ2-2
CASIQGGGGTGELFF
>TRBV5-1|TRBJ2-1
CASSLGGDEQFF
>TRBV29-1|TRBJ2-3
CSGDRENTQYF
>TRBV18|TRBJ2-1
CASSRQGLNEQFF
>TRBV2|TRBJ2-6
CASNPSSGANVLTF
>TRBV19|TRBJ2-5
CATTGGAGIQETQYF
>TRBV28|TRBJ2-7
CASSRLYEQYF
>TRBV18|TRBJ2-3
CASSPWRETLDTQYF
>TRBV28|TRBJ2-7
CASSTGGRYEQYF
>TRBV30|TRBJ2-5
CAWSSLLRLAGGLEETQYF
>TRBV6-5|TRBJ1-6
CASSLTGINSPLHF
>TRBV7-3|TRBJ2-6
CASSLRDRVGVSGANVLTF
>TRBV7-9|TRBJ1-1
CASSLAGADTEAFF
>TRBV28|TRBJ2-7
CASSLGTGYEQYF
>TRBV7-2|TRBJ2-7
CASSLGQTMSYEQYF
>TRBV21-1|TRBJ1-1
CASSKTRGGRENTEAFF